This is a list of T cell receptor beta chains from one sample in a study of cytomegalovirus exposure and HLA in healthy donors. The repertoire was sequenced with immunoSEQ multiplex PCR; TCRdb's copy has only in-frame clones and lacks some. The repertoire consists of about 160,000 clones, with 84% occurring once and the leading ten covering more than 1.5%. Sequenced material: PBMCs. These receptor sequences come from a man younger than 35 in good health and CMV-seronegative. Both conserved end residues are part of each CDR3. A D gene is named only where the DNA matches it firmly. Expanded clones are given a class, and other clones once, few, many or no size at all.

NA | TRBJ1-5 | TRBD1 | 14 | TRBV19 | TGTGCCAGTATTGACAGGGGCGTCAATCAGCCCCAGCATTTT | CASIDRGVNQPQHF
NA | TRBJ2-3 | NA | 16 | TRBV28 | TGTGCCAGCAGGTCCGGACTCCTTGAAAGCACAGATACGCAGTATTTT | CASRSGLLESTDTQYF
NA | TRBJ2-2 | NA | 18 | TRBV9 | TGTGCCAGCAGCGTAGGGGTGGGAGAGGTAGAAAACACCGGGGAGCTGTTTTTT | CASSVGVGEVENTGELFF
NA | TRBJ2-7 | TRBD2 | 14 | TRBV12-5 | TGTGCTAGTGGAGCGGGGGCTCGGTTATACGAGCAGTACTTC | CASGAGARLYEQYF
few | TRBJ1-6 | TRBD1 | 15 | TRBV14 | TGTGCCAGCAGCCTGACAGGGGGAACGAATTCACCCCTCCACTTT | CASSLTGGTNSPLHF
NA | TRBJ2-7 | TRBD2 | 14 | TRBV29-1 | TGCAGCGTTGAAGATCTTCGGGGGGGCTACGAGCAGTACTTC | CSVEDLRGGYEQYF
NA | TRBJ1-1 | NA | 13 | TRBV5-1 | TGCGCCAGCAGCTTGGGACAGCTTAATGAAGCTTTCTTT | CASSLGQLNEAFF
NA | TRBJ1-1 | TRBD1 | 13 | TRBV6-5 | TGTGCCAGCAGCAGGGGGGCGAACACTGAAGCTTTCTTT | CASSRGANTEAFF
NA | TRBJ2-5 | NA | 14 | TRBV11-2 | TGTGCCAGCAGCTTAGAAGCGGTCCAAGAGACCCAGTACTTC | CASSLEAVQETQYF
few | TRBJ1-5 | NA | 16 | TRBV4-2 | TGTGCCAGCAGCCAAGTGGGGGGAGGCGGCAATCAGCCCCAGCATTTT | CASSQVGGGGNQPQHF
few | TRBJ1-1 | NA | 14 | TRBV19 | TGTGCCAGTAGTATCGGGCGGGGCGTTGGTGAAGCTTTCTTT | CASSIGRGVGEAFF
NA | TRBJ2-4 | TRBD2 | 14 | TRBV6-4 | TGTGCCAGCAGTCGGACTAGCGGGGAAAACATTCAGTACTTC | CASSRTSGENIQYF
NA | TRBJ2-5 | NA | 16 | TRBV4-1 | TGCGCCAGCAGCCAAGATCCCGGGCCACCGAAGGGGGAGCAGTACTTC | CASSQDPGPPKGEQYF
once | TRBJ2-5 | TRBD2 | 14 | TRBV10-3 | TGTGCCATCAGTGAAGCGGGATCGCTAGAGACCCAGTACTTC | CAISEAGSLETQYF
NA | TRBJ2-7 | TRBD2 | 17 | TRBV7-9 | TGTGCCAGCAGCTTAAGCCGGACTAGCGGGAGGGACTACGAGCAGTACTTC | CASSLSRTSGRDYEQYF
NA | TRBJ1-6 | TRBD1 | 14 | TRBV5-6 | TGTGCCAGCAGCTTGGGGACAGGGGGATCACCCCTCCACTTT | CASSLGTGGSPLHF
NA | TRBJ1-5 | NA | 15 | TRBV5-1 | TGCGCCAGCAGCTCCGGGGAGGGGGTCAATCAGCCCCAGCATTTT | CASSSGEGVNQPQHF
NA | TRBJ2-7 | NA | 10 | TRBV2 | TGTGCCAGCAGTGTATACGAGCAGTACTTC | CASSVYEQYF
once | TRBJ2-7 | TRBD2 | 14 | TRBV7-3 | TGTGCCAGCAGCTTAATGGCGGGAGGGTACGAGCAGTACTTC | CASSLMAGGYEQYF
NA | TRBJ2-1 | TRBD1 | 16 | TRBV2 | TGTGCCAGCAGTGGTAGACAGGGTCGATCCTACAATGAGCAGTTCTTC | CASSGRQGRSYNEQFF
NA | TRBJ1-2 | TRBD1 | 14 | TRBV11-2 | TGTGCCAGCAGCTTCGCTCAGGGGGGTCAAGGCTACACCTTC | CASSFAQGGQGYTF
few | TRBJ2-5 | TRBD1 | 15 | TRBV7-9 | TGTGCCAGCAGCTCACCGGGACAGGGAAGGGAGACCCAGTACTTC | CASSSPGQGRETQYF
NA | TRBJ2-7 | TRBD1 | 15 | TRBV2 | TGTGCCAGCAGTGACGTATCGACAGGGGGCTACGAGCAGTACTTC | CASSDVSTGGYEQYF
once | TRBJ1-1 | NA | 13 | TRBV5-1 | TGCGCCAGCAGCTTGGAGCTGAACACTGAAGCTTTCTTT | CASSLELNTEAFF
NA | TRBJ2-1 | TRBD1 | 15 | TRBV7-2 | TGTGCCAGCAGCGAAGTCCCGGGACAGGGCTGGGAGCAGTTCTTC | CASSEVPGQGWEQFF
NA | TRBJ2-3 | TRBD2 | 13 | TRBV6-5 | TGTGCCAGCAGTCTAGCGGGGGGGGATACGCAGTATTTT | CASSLAGGDTQYF
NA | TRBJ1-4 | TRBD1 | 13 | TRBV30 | TGTGCCTGGAGTGTGGCAGGGGGCCAGAAACTGTTTTTT | CAWSVAGGQKLFF
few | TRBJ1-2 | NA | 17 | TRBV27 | TGTGCCAGCAGTTTATATGGACAAGTTCGCACCCTCTATGGCTACACCTTC | CASSLYGQVRTLYGYTF
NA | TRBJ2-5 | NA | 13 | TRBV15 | TGTGCCACCAATGCATACCCCCGGGAGACCCAGTACTTC | CATNAYPRETQYF
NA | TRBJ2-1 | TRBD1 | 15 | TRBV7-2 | TGTGCCAGCAGCTTTACCGGGACAGGGTCATTAGAGCAGTTCTTC | CASSFTGTGSLEQFF
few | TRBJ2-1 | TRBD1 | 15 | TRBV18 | TGTGCCAGCTCACCAGTTACAGGGGATTACAATGAGCAGTTCTTC | CASSPVTGDYNEQFF
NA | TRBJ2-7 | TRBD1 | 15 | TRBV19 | TGTGCCAGTAGTCCCCGACAGGGAAGAGCCTACGAGCAGTACTTC | CASSPRQGRAYEQYF
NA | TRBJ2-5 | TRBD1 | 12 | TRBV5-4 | TGTGCCAGCAGCTTGGAGGGGACAGTACAGTACTTC | CASSLEGTVQYF
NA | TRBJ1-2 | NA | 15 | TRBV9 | TGTGCCAGCAGCGCAGGACAGTTTCGCGACTATGGCTACACCTTC | CASSAGQFRDYGYTF
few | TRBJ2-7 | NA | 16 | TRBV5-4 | TGTGCCAGCAGCTCAACCCATACGTCGGGTCTCTACGAGCAGTACTTC | CASSSTHTSGLYEQYF
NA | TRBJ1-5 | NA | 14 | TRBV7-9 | TGTGCCAGCAGCTTAACAGAGAGCAATCAGCCCCAGCATTTT | CASSLTESNQPQHF
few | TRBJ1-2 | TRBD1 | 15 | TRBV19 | TGTGCCAGTAGTCGATGGACAGGCGGTCTGGATGGCTACACCTTC | CASSRWTGGLDGYTF
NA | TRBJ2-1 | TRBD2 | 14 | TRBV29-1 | TGCAGCCTCTCCCTTAGCGGGAGTGTCGATGAGCAGTTCTTC | CSLSLSGSVDEQFF
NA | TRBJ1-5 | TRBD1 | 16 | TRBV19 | TGTGCCAGTAGTATAGGGAGAAGGGGGCGAAATCAGCCCCAGCATTTT | CASSIGRRGRNQPQHF
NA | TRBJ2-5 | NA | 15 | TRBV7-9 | TGTGCCAGCAGCTTAGAAGCAGGCCGTCAAGAGACCCAGTACTTC | CASSLEAGRQETQYF
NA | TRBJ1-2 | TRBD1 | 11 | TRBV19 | TGTGCCAGTGGACAGGGCTATGGCTACACCTTC | CASGQGYGYTF
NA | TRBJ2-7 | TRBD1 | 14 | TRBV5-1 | TGCGCCAGCAGCTTCGGACAGGGAACCTACGAGCAGTACTTC | CASSFGQGTYEQYF
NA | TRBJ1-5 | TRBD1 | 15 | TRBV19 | TGTGCCAGTAGTATAGGTGGGACAGTTAATCAGCCCCAGCATTTT | CASSIGGTVNQPQHF
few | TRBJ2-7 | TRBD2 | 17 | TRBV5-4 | TGTGCCAGCAGCTCAGGAGGGACTAGCGGCTTTGCCTACGAGCAGTACTTC | CASSSGGTSGFAYEQYF
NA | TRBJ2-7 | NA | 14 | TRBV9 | TGTGCCAGCAGGGCCGGGGCAGGGGGAGGTGAGCAGTACTTC | CASRAGAGGGEQYF
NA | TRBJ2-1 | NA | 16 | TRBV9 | TGTGCCAGCAGCGCACCCGACCCGGGTTCCTACAATGAGCAGTTCTTC | CASSAPDPGSYNEQFF
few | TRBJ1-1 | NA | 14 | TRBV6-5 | TGTGCCAGCAGTTACTCGACTGGGTTCACTGAAGCTTTCTTT | CASSYSTGFTEAFF
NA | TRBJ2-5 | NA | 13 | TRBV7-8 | TGTGCCAGCAGCCCCCAGGGGTGGGAGACCCAGTACTTC | CASSPQGWETQYF
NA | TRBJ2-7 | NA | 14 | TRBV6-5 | TGTGCCAGCAGTTACTCGGCAGGGTTCTACGAGCAGTACTTC | CASSYSAGFYEQYF